The rows below give T cell receptor beta chains drawn from one sample of a study of blood T cell repertoires in COVID-19. Only in-frame clones appear in the TCRdb table, and some are missing; sequencing was by immunoSEQ multiplex PCR. The table includes 240,000 or so clones, around 85% detected once. The sequenced sample consisted of peripheral blood. Every receptor here comes from a woman of 80 years or more with acute or convalescent COVID-19. Each CDR3 is given with its conserved first and last residue. Fields, in order: V gene, D gene, CDR3 length, clone size, J gene, CDR3 DNA, CDR3 protein. A D gene is named only where the DNA matches it firmly. Some rows mark clone size as missing; the rest say once, few, many or name a class of expanded clone.

TRBV2	NA	12	NA	TRBJ1-1	TGTGCCAGCAGTCTTAGGGGGACTGAAGCTTTCTTT	CASSLRGTEAFF
TRBV21-1	NA	15	NA	TRBJ2-5	TGTGCCAGCAGCACCTCGAAGGGGGTGTTGGGGACCCAGTACTTC	CASSTSKGVLGTQYF
TRBV2	NA	16	NA	TRBJ1-3	TGTGCCAGCAGTCCCTGGACACTCGACTCTGGAAACACCATATATTTT	CASSPWTLDSGNTIYF
TRBV27	NA	14	few	TRBJ2-2	TGTGCCAGCAGCCCATCCAGGGAATTCGGGGAGCTGTTTTTT	CASSPSREFGELFF
TRBV5-1	NA	15	NA	TRBJ2-7	TGCGCCAGCAGCTTGGTAACAGGGAGTATGAACGAGCAGTACTTC	CASSLVTGSMNEQYF
TRBV11-2	TRBD1	14	few	TRBJ1-1	TGTGCCAGCAGCACAGGGGGAAGGGGCGCTGAAGCTTTCTTT	CASSTGGRGAEAFF
TRBV2	NA	14	NA	TRBJ2-1	TGTGCCAGCAGTCCTAGCGACCTGTACAATGAGCAGTTCTTC	CASSPSDLYNEQFF
TRBV9	NA	17	NA	TRBJ2-6	TGTGCCAGCAGCGTATGGGCTGGGCACTCTGGGGCCAACGTCCTGACTTTC	CASSVWAGHSGANVLTF
TRBV5-4	NA	15	NA	TRBJ2-7	TGTGCCAGCAGCAAATCCCCCGGGACAAGGTTGGAGCAGTACTTC	CASSKSPGTRLEQYF
TRBV6-5	TRBD1	14	few	TRBJ1-3	TGTGCCAGCAGTTACGGGACAGGGGGAAACACCATATATTTT	CASSYGTGGNTIYF
TRBV30	TRBD1	14	few	TRBJ2-3	TGTGCCTGGAGTGTACTCTCGGGACAGGCGACGCAGTATTTT	CAWSVLSGQATQYF
TRBV19	TRBD2	16	NA	TRBJ2-3	TGTGCCAGTACCCCCCGGACTAGCCGAAGCACAGATACGCAGTATTTT	CASTPRTSRSTDTQYF
TRBV5-6	TRBD2	16	NA	TRBJ2-3	TGTGCCAGCAGCCTGTTAGCGGGGGGGCCGACAGATACGCAGTATTTT	CASSLLAGGPTDTQYF
TRBV4-1	TRBD2	16	once	TRBJ2-5	TGCGCCAGCAGCCCAGAGGGCGGGGGGGCCCAAGAGACCCAGTACTTC	CASSPEGGGAQETQYF
TRBV6-1	NA	14	few	TRBJ1-5	TGTGCCAGCAGTGAAGCAGGGACTGACCGTCCCCAGCATTTT	CASSEAGTDRPQHF
TRBV2	NA	12	NA	TRBJ2-7	TGTGCCAGCAGTGCCCAGGGGCTCGAGCAGTACTTC	CASSAQGLEQYF
TRBV11-2	NA	15	NA	TRBJ2-3	TGTGCCAGCAGCTTTCGGGGGCGGGAGACAGATACGCAGTATTTT	CASSFRGRETDTQYF
TRBV28	TRBD1	12	NA	TRBJ1-3	TGTGCCAGCAGGGGGACAGGGAACACCATATATTTT	CASRGTGNTIYF
TRBV27	NA	12	NA	TRBJ2-3	TGTGCCAGAGAGGGGGTGACAGATACGCAGTATTTT	CAREGVTDTQYF
TRBV12-3/TRBV12-4	NA	13	NA	TRBJ1-6	TGTGCCAGCAGTTTAAGGGGCTATTCACCCCTCCACTTT	CASSLRGYSPLHF
TRBV21-1	NA	20	few	TRBJ1-5	TGTGCCAGCAGCCCCAGAGGGGCGGGGACAGGGGGCGGTGGTTATCAGCCCCAGCATTTT	CASSPRGAGTGGGGYQPQHF
TRBV19	NA	16	NA	TRBJ2-3	TGTGCCAGTAGTATTTGGGCGGGGGCCTCGGGGGATACGCAGTATTTT	CASSIWAGASGDTQYF
TRBV5-1	NA	13	NA	TRBJ1-1	TGCGCCAGCAGCGAGACAGTCAACACTGAAGCTTTCTTT	CASSETVNTEAFF
TRBV28	TRBD1	14	NA	TRBJ1-5	TGTGCCAGCAGACCAGGGGGTAGCAATCAGCCCCAGCATTTT	CASRPGGSNQPQHF
TRBV6-5	NA	14	NA	TRBJ1-5	TGTGCCAGCAGTTACTCGGGACAACATCAGCCCCAGCATTTT	CASSYSGQHQPQHF
TRBV19	NA	13	NA	TRBJ2-5	TGTGCCAGTAGTTCCACAGGGTGGGAGACCCAGTACTTC	CASSSTGWETQYF
TRBV11-2	TRBD2	16	NA	TRBJ2-5	TGTGCCAGCAGCAGGACTAGCGGGGGGGCCCAAGAGACCCAGTACTTC	CASSRTSGGAQETQYF
TRBV12-3/TRBV12-4	TRBD1	13	NA	TRBJ1-5	TGTGCCAGTTCACAGGGGGCTCATCAGCCCCAGCATTTT	CASSQGAHQPQHF
TRBV5-1	NA	13	once	TRBJ1-1	TGCGCCAGCAGCATTGGTGACACCTTGGGAGCTTTCTTT	CASSIGDTLGAFF
TRBV13	TRBD1	16	NA	TRBJ2-6	TGTGCCAGCAGCTTAATAGGGGGCGCTGGGGCCAACGTCCTGACTTTC	CASSLIGGAGANVLTF
TRBV2	NA	13	NA	TRBJ1-2	TGTGCCAGCAGTGACAACAGGGCATATGGCTACACCTTC	CASSDNRAYGYTF
TRBV5-1	TRBD1	15	NA	TRBJ2-7	TGCGCCAGCGCCCTGGGTAAGGACAGGGGTTATCGGCAGTACTTC	CASALGKDRGYRQYF
TRBV3-1/TRBV3-2	NA	14	NA	TRBJ1-6	TGTGCCAGCAGCTCTCAATGGGGAGATTCACCCCTCCACTTT	CASSSQWGDSPLHF
TRBV11-1	NA	16	NA	TRBJ2-3	TGTGCCAGCAGCTTAGCAGACCAGGGTGGTTATGATACGCAGTATTTT	CASSLADQGGYDTQYF
TRBV6-5	NA	15	NA	TRBJ2-7	TGTGCCAGCAGTTCCTCCGTACGGGACTTATACGAGCAGTACTTC	CASSSSVRDLYEQYF
TRBV19	NA	15	NA	TRBJ1-4	TGTGCCAGTAGTGCCGAACAGCTCCTTAATGAAAAACTGTTTTTT	CASSAEQLLNEKLFF
TRBV7-9	NA	14	NA	TRBJ2-7	TGTGCCAGCAGCTTAGAGGGCGGGCCCTACGAGCAGTACTTC	CASSLEGGPYEQYF
TRBV6-2/TRBV6-3	NA	18	NA	TRBJ2-6	TGTGCCAGCAGTTACGGAGGCGGGGGCTACTCTGGGGCCAACGTCCTGACTTTC	CASSYGGGGYSGANVLTF
TRBV4-1	NA	15	NA	TRBJ1-1	TGCGCCAGCAGCCTTTTCGGGACAACGGACACTGAAGCTTTCTTT	CASSLFGTTDTEAFF